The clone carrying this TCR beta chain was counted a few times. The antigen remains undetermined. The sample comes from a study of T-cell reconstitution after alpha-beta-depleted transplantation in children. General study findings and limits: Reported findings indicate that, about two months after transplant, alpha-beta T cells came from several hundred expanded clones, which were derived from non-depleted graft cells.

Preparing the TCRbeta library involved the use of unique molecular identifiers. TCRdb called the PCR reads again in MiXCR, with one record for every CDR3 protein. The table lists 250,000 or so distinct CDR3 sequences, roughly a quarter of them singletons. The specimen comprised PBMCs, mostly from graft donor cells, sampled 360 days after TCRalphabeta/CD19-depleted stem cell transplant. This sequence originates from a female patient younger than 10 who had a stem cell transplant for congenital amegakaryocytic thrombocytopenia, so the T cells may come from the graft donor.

This chain's CDR3 is CSATQGTVREQYF. The CDR3 DNA reads as TGCAGTGCTACTCAGGGGACGGTCCGCGAGCAGTACTTC. The chain is built from TRBV20-1 and TRBJ2-7, with a tentative D call TRBD1 (6 bases). The CDR3 has 13 residues. The germline V gene encodes CDR1 DFQATT and CDR2 SNEGSKA (reference sequence). Deletions cut 4 bases from V and 6 bases from J, with 16 bases between.